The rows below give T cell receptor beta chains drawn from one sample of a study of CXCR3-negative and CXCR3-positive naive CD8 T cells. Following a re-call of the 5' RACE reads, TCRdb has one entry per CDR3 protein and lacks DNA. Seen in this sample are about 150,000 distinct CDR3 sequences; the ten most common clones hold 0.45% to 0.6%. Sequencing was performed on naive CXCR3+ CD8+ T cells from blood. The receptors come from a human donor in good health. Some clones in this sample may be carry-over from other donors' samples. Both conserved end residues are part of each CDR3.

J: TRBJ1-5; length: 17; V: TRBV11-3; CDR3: CASSCYRSTGSVEPQHF
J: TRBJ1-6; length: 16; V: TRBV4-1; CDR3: CASSPLSGGYNSPLHF
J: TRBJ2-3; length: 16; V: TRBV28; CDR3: CASSLFAGGKIDTQYF
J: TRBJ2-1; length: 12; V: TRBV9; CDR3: CASSPDYNEQFF
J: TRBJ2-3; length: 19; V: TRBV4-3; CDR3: CASSLHLHGEVPSTDTQYF
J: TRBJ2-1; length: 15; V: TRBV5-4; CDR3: CASSDPGGRDNEQFF
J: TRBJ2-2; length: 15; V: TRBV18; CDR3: CASSPSAANTGELFF
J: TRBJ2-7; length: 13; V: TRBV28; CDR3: CASSDRDSYEQYF
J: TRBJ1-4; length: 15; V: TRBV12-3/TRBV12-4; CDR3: CASSLIGQGKEKLFF
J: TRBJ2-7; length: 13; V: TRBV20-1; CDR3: CSADRGASYEQYF
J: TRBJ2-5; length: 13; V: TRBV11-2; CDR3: CAGSLLGLETQYF
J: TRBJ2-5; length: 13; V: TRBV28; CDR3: CASSGGQEETQYF
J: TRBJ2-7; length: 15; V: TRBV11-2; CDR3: CASSLFAGLNYEQYF
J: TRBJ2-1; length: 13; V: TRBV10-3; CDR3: CATYGPQVDEQFF
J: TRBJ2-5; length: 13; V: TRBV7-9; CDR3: CASRNGGQETQYF
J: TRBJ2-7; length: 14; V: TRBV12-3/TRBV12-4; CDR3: CASRWDRPFYEQYF
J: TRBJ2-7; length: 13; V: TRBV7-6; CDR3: CASSLASTYEQYF
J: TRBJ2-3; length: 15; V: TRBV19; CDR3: CASSIGQGGADTQYF
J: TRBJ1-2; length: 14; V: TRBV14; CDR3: CASSQGIQGPGYTF
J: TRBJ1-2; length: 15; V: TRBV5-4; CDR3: CASSLVGLGNYGYTF
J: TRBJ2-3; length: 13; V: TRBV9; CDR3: CASRPSGTDTQYF
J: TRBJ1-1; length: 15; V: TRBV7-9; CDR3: CASSLSSGLTTEAFF
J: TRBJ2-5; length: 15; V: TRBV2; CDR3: CASSEARRAAETQYF
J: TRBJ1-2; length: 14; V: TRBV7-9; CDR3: CASSPTGEFYGYTF
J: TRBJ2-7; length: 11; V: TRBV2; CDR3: CASGRVYEQYF
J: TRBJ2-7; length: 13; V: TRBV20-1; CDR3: CSAKRRESREQYF
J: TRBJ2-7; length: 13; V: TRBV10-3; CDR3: CAITGGPIDEQYF
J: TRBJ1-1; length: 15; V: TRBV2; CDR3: CASSKGWTTNTEAFF
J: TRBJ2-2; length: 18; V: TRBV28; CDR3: CASSLLSGILSSTGELFF
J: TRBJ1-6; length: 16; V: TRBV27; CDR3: CASSSPGSSYNSPLHF
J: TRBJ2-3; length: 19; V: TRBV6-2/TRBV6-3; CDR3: CASSYPRPFGQGYTDTQYF
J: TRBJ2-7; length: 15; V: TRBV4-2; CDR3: CASSQDPLSSYEQYF
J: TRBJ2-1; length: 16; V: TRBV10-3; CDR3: CAISVGQDTVYNEQFF
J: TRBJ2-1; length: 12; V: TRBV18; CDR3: CASSPGAPEQFF
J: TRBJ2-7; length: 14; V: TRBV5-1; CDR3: CASSAGDSSYEQYF
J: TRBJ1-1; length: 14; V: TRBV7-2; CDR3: CASNLAQENTEAFF
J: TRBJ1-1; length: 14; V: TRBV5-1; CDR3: CASSLDWVSTEAFF
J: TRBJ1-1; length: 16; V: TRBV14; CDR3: CASSQGTGGGNTEAFF
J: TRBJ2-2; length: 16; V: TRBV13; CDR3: CASSPHGTTNTGELFF
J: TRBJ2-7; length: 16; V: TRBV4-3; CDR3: CASSQDRPGRYYEQYF
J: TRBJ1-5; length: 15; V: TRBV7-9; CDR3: CASRGGQGSNQPQHF
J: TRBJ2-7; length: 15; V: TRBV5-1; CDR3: CASSPTSGSRYEQYF
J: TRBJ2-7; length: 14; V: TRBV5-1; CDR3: CASSLLAPDYEQYF
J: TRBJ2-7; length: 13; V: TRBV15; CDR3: CATSRDFGYEQYF
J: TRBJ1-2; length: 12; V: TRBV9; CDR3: CAGSAGTYGYTF
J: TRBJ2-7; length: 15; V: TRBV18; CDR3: CASSLGQVGPYEQYF
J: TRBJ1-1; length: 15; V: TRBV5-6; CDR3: CASSADDRANTEAFF